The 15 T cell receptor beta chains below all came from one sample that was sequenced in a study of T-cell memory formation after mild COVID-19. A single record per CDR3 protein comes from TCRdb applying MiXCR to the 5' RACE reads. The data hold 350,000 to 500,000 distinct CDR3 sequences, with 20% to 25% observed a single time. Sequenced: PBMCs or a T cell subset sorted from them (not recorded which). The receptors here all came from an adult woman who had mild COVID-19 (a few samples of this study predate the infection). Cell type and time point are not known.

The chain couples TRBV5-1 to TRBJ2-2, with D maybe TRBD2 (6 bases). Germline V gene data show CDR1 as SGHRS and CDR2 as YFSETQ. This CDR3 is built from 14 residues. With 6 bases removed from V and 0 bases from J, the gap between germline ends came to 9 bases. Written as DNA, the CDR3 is TGCGCCAGCAAGGCGGGACCGAACACCGGGGAGCTGTTTTTT. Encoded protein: CASKAGPNTGELFF.

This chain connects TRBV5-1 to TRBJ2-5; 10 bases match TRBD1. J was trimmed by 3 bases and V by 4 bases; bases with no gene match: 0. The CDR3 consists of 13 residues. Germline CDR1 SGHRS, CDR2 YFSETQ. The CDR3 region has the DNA TGCGCCAGCAGCGGGACAGGGGAAGAGACCCAGTACTTC. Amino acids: CASSGTGEETQYF.

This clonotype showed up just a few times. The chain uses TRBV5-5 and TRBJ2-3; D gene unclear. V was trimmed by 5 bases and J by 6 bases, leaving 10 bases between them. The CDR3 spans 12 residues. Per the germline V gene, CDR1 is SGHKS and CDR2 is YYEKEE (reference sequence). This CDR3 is CASRPGRDTQYF. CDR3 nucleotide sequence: TGTGCCAGCAGACCCGGCCGGGATACGCAGTATTTT.

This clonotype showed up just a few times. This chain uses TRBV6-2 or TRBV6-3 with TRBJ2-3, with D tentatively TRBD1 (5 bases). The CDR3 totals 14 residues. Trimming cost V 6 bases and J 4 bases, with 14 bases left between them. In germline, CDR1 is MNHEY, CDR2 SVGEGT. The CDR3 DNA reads TGTGCCAGCAGCCCTAGGGGCCCACCAGATACGCAGTATTTT. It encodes CASSPRGPPDTQYF.

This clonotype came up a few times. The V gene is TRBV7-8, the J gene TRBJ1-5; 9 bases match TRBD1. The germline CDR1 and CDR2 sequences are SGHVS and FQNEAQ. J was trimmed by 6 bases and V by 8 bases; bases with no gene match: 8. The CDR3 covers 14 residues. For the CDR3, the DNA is TGTGCCAGCTGCGTACAGGGGGCGGGTCAGCCCCAGCATTTT. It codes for CASCVQGAGQPQHF.

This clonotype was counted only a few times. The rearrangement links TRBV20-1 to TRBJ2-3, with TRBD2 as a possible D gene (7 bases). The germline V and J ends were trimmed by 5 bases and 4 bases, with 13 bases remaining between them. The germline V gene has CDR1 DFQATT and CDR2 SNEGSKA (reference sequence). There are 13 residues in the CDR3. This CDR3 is CSAQGRVADTQYF. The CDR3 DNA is TGCAGTGCTCAGGGGAGGGTCGCAGATACGCAGTATTTT.

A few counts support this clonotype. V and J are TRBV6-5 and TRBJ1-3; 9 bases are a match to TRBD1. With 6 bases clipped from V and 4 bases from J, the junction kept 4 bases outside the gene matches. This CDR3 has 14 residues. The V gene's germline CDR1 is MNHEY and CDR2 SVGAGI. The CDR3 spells CASSYDRGGNTIYF. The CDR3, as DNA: TGTGCCAGCAGCTATGACAGGGGGGGAAACACCATATATTTT.

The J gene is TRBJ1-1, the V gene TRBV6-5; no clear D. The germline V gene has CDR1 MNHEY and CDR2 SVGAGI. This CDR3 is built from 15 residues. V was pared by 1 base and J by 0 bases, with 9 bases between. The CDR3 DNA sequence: TGTGCCAGCAGTTACTTTGGATACATGAACACTGAAGCTTTCTTT. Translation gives CASSYFGYMNTEAFF.

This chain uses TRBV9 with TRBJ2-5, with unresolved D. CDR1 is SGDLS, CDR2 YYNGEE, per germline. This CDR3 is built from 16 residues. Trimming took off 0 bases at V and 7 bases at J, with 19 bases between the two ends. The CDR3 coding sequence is TGTGCCAGCAGCGTAGGAGACGCGTGGATTTGGGGGACCCAGTACTTC. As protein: CASSVGDAWIWGTQYF.

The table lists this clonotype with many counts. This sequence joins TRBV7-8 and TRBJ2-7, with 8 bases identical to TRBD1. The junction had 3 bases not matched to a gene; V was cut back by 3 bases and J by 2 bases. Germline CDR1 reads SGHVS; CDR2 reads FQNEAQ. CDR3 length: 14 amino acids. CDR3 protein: CASSFRTGTYEQYF. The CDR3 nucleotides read TGTGCCAGCAGCTTCCGGACAGGGACCTACGAGCAGTACTTC.

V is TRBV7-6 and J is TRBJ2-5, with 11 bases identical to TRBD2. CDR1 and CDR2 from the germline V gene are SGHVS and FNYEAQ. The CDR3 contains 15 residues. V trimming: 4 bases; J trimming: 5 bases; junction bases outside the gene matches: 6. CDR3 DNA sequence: TGTGCCAGCAGCTACCTAGCGGGAGGCTGGGAGACCCAGTACTTC. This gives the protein CASSYLAGGWETQYF.

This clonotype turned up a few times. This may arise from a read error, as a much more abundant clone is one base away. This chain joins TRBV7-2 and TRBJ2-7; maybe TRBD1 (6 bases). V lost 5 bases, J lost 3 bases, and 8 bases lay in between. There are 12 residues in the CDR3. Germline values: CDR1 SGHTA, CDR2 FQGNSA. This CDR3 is CASSRDNYEQYF. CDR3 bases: TGTGCCAGCAGCCGGGACAACTACGAGCAGTACTTC.

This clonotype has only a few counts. The CDR3 loop reads CATTPGQGSYNEQFF. For the CDR3, the DNA is TGTGCCACCACCCCGGGACAGGGTTCCTACAATGAGCAGTTCTTC. J is TRBJ2-1 and V is TRBV24-1, with TRBD1 identical over 9 bases. Germline lookup yields CDR1 KGHDR and CDR2 SFDVKD. The CDR3 is 15 residues long. Germline trimming cut 8 bases from V and 1 base from J; bases unmatched to any gene: 5.

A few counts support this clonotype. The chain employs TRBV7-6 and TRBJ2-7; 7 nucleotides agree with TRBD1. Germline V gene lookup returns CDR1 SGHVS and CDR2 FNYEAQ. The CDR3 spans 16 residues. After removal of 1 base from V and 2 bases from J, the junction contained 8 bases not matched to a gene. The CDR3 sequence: CASSLVQGQSPYEQYF. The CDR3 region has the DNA TGTGCCAGCAGCTTAGTGCAGGGACAGAGTCCCTACGAGCAGTACTTC. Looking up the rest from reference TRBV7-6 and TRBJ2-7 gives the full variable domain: GAGVSQSPRYKVTKRGQDVALRCDPISGHVSLYWYRQALGQGPEFLTYFNYEAQQDKSGLPNDRFSAERPEGSISTLTIQRTEQRDSAMYRCASSLVQGQSPYEQYFGPGTRLTVT.

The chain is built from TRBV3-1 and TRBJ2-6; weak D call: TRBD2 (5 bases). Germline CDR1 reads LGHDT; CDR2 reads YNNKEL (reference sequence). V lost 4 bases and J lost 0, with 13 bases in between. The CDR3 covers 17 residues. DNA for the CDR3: TGTGCCAGCAGCCTCGCATCGGGGAGCTCTGGGGCCAACGTCCTGACTTTC. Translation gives CASSLASGSSGANVLTF.